The rows below give T cell receptor beta chains drawn from one sample of a study of spatial heterogeneity in lung cancer. In TCRdb, the 5' RACE reads were re-called with MiXCR into one record per CDR3 protein. This table holds about 39,000 distinct CDR3 sequences, just over 3% found once. The sequences come from normal lung tissue next to the tumor, collected at surgery. The receptors shown here come from a male donor with early-stage non-small cell lung cancer. Each CDR3 is given with its conserved first and last residue.

j_call | v_call | cdr3_length | cdr3_aa
TRBJ1-2 | TRBV12-3/TRBV12-4 | 15 | CASTATGQGVYGYTF
TRBJ1-1 | TRBV29-1 | 12 | CSVSIGRSEAFF
TRBJ1-2 | TRBV21-1 | 14 | CASSKRAGEVGYTF
TRBJ2-2 | TRBV12-3/TRBV12-4 | 14 | CASRRQGDTGELFF
TRBJ2-1 | TRBV5-1 | 14 | CASSGTGPHNEQFF
TRBJ2-3 | TRBV20-1 | 16 | CSAPSGGTPTTDTQYF
TRBJ2-7 | TRBV28 | 17 | CASSLISFRKGHYEQYF
TRBJ2-2 | TRBV29-1 | 14 | CSARFKVGTGELFF
TRBJ2-3 | TRBV20-1 | 14 | CSARGVAGTDTQYF
TRBJ1-2 | TRBV28 | 15 | CASIPTGRPNYGYTF
TRBJ2-3 | TRBV20-1 | 15 | CSARWSSGTADTQYF
TRBJ2-1 | TRBV7-2 | 13 | CASSQGPYNEQFF
TRBJ2-5 | TRBV6-2/TRBV6-3 | 17 | CASSYSTLAGNQETQYF
TRBJ2-3 | TRBV6-5 | 14 | CATNRRGRADTQYF